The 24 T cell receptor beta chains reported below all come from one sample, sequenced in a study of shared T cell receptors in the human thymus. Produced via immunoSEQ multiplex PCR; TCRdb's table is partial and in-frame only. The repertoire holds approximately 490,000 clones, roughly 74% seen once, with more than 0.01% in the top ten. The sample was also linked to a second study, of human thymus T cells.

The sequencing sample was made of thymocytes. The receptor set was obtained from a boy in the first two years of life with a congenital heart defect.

The CDR3 loop reads CASSEWGVGTQYF. The CDR3 nucleotides read TGTGCCAGCAGCGAGTGGGGGGTCGGTACGCAGTATTTT. This rearrangement joins TRBV9 to TRBJ2-3, with a possible D match to TRBD2 (6 bases). The V gene's germline CDR1 is SGDLS and CDR2 YYNGEE. The CDR3 loop spans 13 amino acids. Trimming took off 3 bases at V and 8 bases at J, with 13 bases between the two ends.

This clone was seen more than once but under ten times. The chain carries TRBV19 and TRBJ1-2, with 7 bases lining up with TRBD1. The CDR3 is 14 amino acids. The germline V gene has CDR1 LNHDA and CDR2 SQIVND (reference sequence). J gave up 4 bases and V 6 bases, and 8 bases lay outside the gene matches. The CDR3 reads CASSSTGKGYGYTF. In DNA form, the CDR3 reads TGTGCCAGTAGCTCGACAGGGAAGGGCTATGGCTACACCTTC.

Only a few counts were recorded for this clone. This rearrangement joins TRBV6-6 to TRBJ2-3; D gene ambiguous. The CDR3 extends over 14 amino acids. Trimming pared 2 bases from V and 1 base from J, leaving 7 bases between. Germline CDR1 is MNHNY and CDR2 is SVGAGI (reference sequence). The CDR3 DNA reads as TGTGCCAGCAGTTACGAGCCCCGCACAGATACGCAGTATTTT. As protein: CASSYEPRTDTQYF.

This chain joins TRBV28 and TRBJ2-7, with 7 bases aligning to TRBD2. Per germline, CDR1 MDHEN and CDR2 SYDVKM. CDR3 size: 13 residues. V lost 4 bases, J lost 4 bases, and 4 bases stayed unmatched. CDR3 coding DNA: TGTGCCAGCAGTTCCAGGGAGGGTTACGAGCAGTACTTC. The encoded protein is CASSSREGYEQYF.

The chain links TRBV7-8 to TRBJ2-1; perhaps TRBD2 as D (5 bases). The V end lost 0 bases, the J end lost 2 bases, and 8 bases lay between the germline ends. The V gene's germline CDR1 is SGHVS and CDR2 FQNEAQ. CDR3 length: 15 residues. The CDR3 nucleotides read TGTGCCAGCAGCTTAGCGGGAGTGACCTACAATGAGCAGTTCTTC. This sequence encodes CASSLAGVTYNEQFF.

The CDR3 here is CATGEDPGTEAFF. CDR3 DNA sequence: TGTGCCACGGGGGAGGACCCGGGCACTGAAGCTTTCTTT. The gene calls are TRBV19 and TRBJ1-1; D is possibly TRBD1 (5 bases). Germline V gene data show CDR1 as LNHDA and CDR2 as SQIVND (reference sequence). The CDR3 sequence is 13 residues long. V was shortened by 10 bases and J by 4 bases, with 16 bases between the two germline ends.

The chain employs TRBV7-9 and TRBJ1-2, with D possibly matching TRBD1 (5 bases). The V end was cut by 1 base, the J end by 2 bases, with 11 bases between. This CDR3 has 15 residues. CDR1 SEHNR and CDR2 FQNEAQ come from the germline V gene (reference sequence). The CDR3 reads CASSLGAGLNYGYTF. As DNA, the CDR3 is TGTGCCAGCAGCTTAGGGGCAGGGTTAAACTATGGCTACACCTTC.

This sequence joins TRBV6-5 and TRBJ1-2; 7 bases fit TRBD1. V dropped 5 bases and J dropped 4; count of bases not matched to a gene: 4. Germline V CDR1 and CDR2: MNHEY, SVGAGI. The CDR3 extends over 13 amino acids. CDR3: CASSRQGRYGYTF. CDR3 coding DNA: TGTGCCAGCAGTCGACAGGGTCGCTATGGCTACACCTTC.

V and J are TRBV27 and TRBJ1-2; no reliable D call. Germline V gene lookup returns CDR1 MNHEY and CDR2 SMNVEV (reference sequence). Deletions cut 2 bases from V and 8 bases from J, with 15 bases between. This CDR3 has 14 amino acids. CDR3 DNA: TGTGCCAGCAGTTTAACGTGGCCGGGTAAGGGCTACACCTTC. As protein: CASSLTWPGKGYTF.

The CDR3 DNA is TGCGCCAGCAGCCAAGACATTCCCCGCCCGGTCTACACCTTC. Its translation: CASSQDIPRPVYTF. The chain has TRBV4-3 and TRBJ1-2; D is ambiguous. The V gene lost 0 bases and the J gene lost 10 bases, with 15 bases spanning the gap. CDR1 LGHNA and CDR2 YSLEER come from the germline V gene. The CDR3 covers 14 residues.

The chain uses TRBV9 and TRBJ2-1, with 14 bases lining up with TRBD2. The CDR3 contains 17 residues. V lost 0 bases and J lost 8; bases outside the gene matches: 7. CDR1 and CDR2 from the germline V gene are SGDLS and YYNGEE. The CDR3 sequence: CASSVGGLAGDSDEQFF. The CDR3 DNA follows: TGTGCCAGCAGCGTAGGGGGACTAGCGGGAGATAGCGATGAGCAGTTCTTC.

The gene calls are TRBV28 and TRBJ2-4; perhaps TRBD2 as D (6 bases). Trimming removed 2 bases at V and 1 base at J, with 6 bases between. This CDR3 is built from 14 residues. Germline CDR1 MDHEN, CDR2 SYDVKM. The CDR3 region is CASSLGGAKNIQYF. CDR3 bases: TGTGCCAGCAGTTTAGGGGGGGCCAAAAACATTCAGTACTTC.

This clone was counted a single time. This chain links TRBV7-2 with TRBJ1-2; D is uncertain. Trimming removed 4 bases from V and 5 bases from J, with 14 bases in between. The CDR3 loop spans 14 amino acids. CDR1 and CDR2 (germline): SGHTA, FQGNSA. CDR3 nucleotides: TGTGCCAGCAGCTGGGAACGGGGTCAATATGGCTACACCTTC. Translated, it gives CASSWERGQYGYTF.

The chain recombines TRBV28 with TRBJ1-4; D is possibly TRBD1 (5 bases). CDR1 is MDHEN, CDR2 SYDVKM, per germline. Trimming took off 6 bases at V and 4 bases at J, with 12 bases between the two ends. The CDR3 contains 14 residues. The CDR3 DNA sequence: TGTGCCAGCAGCCTGGGGGGTGATAATGAAAAACTGTTTTTT. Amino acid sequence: CASSLGGDNEKLFF.

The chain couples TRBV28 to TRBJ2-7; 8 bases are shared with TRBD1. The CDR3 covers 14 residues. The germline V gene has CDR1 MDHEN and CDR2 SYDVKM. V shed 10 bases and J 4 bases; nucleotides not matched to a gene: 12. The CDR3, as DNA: TGTGCCACCAGGGGGCGGGATTTCGGGTACGAGCAGTACTTC. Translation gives CATRGRDFGYEQYF.

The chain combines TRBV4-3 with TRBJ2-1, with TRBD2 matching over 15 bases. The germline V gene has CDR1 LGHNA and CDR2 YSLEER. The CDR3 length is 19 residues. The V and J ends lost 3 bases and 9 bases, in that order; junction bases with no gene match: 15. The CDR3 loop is CASSQKPGLAGGSHGEQFF. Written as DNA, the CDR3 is TGCGCCAGCAGCCAGAAACCGGGACTAGCGGGAGGATCCCACGGTGAGCAGTTCTTC.

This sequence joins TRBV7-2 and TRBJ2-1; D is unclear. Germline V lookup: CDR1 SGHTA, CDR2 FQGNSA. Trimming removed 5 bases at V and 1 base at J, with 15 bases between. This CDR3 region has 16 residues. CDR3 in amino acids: CASSPVKPRSYNEQFF. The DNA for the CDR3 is TGTGCCAGCAGCCCCGTGAAGCCACGGTCCTACAATGAGCAGTTCTTC.

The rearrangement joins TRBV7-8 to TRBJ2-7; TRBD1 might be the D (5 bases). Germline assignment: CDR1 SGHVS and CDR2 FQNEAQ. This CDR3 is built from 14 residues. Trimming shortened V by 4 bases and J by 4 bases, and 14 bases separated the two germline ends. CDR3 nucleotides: TGTGCCAGCAGCTACGGAGATCCAGGGTACGAGCAGTACTTC. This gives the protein CASSYGDPGYEQYF. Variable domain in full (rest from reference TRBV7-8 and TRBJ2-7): GAGVSQSPRYKVAKRGQDVALRCDPISGHVSLFWYQQALGQGPEFLTYFQNEAQLDKSGLPSDRFFAERPEGSVSTLKIQRTQQEDSAVYLCASSYGDPGYEQYFGPGTRLTVT.

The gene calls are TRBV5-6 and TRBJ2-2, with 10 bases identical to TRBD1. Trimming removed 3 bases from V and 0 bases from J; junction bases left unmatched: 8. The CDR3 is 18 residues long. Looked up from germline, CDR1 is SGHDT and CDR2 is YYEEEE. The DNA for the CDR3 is TGTGCCAGCAGCTGGGGACAGGGGAGAGAAGCGAACACCGGGGAGCTGTTTTTT. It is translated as CASSWGQGREANTGELFF. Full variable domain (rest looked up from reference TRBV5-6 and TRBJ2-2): DAGVTQSPTHLIKTRGQQVTLRCSPKSGHDTVSWYQQALGQGPQFIFQYYEEEERQRGNFPDRFSGHQFPNYSSELNVNALLLGDSALYLCASSWGQGREANTGELFFGEGSRLTVL.

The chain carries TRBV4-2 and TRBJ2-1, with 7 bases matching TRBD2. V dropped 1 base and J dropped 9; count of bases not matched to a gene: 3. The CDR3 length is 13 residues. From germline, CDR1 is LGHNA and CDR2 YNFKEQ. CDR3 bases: TGTGCCAGCAGCCAAGGACTAGCCCCTGAGCAGTTCTTC. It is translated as CASSQGLAPEQFF.

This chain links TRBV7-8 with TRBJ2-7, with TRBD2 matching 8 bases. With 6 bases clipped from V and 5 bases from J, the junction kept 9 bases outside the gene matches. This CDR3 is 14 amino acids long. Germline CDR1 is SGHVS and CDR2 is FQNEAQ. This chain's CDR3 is CASSPGGGPDEQYF. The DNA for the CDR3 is TGTGCCAGCAGTCCCGGCGGGGGGCCGGACGAGCAGTACTTC.

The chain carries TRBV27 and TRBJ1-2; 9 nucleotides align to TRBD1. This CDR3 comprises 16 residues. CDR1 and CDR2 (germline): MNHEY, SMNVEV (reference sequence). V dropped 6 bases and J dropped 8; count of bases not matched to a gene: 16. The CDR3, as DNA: TGTGCCAGCAGCCATTCGCTTAGGACAGGGGTACAGGGCTACACCTTC. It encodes CASSHSLRTGVQGYTF.

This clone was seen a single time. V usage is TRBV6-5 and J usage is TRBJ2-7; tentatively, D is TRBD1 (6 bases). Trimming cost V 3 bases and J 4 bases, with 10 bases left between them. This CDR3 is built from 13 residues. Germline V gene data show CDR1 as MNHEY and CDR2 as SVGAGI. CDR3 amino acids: CASSYGTQYEQYF. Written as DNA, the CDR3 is TGTGCCAGCAGTTATGGGACACAGTACGAGCAGTACTTC.

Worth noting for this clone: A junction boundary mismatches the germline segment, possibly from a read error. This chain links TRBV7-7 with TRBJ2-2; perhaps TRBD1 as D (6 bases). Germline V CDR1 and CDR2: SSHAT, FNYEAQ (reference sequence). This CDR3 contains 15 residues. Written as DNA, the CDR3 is TGTGCTAGCAGCCCTCGGACAGTTTACACCGGGGAGCTGTTTTTT. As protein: CASSPRTVYTGELFF.